The source of this TCR beta chain is a study of T cells in Graves' hyperthyroidism and ophthalmopathy. Ophthalmopathy patients showed a Clinical Activity Score of at least 3, NOSPECS grade of at least 4 and duration under 3 months. In making diagnoses, clinical symptoms, serum thyroxine and TRAb, thyroid ultrasound and orbital computed tomography were all used. Amplification yielded TCR beta CDR3 regions, with RNA transcripts as the source. HTBI primers were employed in a first-round RT-PCR of the TCR CDR3. Using its own MiXCR run on the multiplex PCR reads, TCRdb lists one record per CDR3 protein. Here the sample spans a few hundred thousand distinct CDR3 sequences, roughly a sixth being singletons. Study results and limitations: Most thyroid-expanded clonotypes above 0.001 were also found in blood.

Germline V gene lookup returns CDR1 MDHEN and CDR2 SYDVKM. V was shortened by 2 bases and J by 3 bases, with 6 bases between the two germline ends. The CDR3 runs 13 residues. This clonotype was found many times. Its specificity is not known. The source material was blood. The genes are TRBV28 and TRBJ2-3; possibly TRBD1 for D (5 bases). The sequence was obtained from a woman aged 40 to 50 with Graves' ophthalmopathy. The DNA for the CDR3 is TGTGCCAGCAGTTTACGACAGACAGATACGCAGTATTTT. Translated, it gives CASSLRQTDTQYF.